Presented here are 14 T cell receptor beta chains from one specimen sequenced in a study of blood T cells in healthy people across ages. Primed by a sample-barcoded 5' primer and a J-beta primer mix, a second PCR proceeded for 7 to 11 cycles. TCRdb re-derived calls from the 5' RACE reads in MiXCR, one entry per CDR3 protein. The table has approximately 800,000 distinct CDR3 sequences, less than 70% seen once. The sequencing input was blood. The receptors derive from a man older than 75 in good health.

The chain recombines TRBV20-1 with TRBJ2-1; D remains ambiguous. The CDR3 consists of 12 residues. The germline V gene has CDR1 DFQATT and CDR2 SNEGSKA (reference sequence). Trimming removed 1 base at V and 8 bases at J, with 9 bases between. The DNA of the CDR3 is TGCAGTGCTAGAGGGAGACGGGATGAGCAGTTCTTC. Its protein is CSARGRRDEQFF.

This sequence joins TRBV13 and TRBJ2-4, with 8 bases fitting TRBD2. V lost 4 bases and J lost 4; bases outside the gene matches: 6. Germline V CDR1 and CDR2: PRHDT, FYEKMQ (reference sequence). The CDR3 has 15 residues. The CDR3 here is CASSSGGQGKNIQYF. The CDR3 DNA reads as TGTGCCAGCAGCTCGGGGGGGCAGGGAAAAAACATTCAGTACTTC.

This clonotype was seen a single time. This chain's CDR3 is CSARLRGKLAGGPTDTQYF. The DNA for the CDR3 is TGCAGTGCCCGCCTCCGGGGGAAACTAGCGGGAGGGCCCACAGATACGCAGTATTTT. The V and J genes are TRBV20-1 and TRBJ2-3; 13 bases are shared with TRBD2. The germline V gene encodes CDR1 DFQATT and CDR2 SNEGSKA (reference sequence). This CDR3 comprises 19 residues. Germline trimming cut 6 bases from V and 2 bases from J; bases unmatched to any gene: 17.

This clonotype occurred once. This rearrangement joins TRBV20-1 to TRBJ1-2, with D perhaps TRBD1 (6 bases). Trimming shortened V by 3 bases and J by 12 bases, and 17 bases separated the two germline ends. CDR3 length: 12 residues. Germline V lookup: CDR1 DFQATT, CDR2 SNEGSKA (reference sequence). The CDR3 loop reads CSASEDWGADTF. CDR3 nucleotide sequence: TGCAGTGCTAGCGAAGACTGGGGGGCGGACACCTTC.

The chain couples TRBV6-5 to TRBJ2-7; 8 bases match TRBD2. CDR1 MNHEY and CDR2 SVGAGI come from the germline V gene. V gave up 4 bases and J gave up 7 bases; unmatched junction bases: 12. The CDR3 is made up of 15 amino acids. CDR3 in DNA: TGTGCCAGCAGTTCCTATCCCGGGACTAGGCAGGAGCAGTACTTC. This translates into CASSSYPGTRQEQYF.

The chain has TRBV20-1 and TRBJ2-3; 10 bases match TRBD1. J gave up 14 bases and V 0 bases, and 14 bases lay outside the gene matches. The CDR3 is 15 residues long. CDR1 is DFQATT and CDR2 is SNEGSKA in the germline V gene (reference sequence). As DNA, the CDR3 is TGCAGTGCTAGAGAGGTGACAGGGGGCTCGAGATACGCGTATTTT. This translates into CSAREVTGGSRYAYF.

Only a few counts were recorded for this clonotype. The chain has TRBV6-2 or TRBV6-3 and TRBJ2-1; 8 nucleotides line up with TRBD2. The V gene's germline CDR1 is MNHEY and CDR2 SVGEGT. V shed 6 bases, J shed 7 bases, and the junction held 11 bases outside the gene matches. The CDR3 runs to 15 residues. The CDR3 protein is CASRDLAGMWNEQFF. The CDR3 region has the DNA TGTGCCAGCAGAGACCTAGCGGGCATGTGGAATGAGCAGTTCTTC.

DNA for the CDR3: TGTGCCAGCAGCTTAGATGGGGGACTAGCGGGAGGTGAGACCCAGTACTTC. This encodes CASSLDGGLAGGETQYF. The V and J genes are TRBV11-2 and TRBJ2-5; 15 bases align to TRBD2. V shed 0 bases and J 5 bases; nucleotides not matched to a gene: 4. Germline V CDR1 and CDR2: SGHAT, FQNNGV. The CDR3 has 17 amino acids.

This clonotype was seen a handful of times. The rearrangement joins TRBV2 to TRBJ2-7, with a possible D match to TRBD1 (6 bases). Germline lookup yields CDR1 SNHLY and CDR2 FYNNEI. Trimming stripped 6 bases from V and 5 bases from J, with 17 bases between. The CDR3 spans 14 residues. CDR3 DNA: TGTGCCAGCAGGGGCAGGGGCTCTTTGGACGAGCAGTACTTC. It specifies CASRGRGSLDEQYF.

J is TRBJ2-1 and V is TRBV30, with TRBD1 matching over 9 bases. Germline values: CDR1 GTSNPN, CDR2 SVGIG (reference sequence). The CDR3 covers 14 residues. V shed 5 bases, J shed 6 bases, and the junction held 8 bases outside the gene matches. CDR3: CAWDPGQGFNEQFF. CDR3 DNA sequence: TGTGCCTGGGATCCGGGACAGGGATTCAATGAGCAGTTCTTC.

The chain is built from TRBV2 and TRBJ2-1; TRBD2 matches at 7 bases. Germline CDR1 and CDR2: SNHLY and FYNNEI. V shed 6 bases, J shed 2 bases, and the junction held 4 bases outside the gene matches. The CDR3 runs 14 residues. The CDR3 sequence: CASRWAGAYNEQFF. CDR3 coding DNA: TGTGCCAGCAGGTGGGCGGGAGCCTACAATGAGCAGTTCTTC. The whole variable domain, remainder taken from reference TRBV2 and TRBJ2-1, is EPEVTQTPSHQVTQMGQEVILRCVPISNHLYFYWYRQILGQKVEFLVSFYNNEISEKSEIFDDQFSVERPDGSNFTLKIRSTKLEDSAMYFCASRWAGAYNEQFFGPGTRLTVL.

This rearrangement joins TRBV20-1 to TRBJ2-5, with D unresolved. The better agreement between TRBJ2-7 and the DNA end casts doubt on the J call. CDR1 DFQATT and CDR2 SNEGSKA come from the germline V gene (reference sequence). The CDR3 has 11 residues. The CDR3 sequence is CSAPLGGEQYF. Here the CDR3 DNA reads TGCAGTGCTCCTTTAGGTGGCGAGCAGTACTTC.

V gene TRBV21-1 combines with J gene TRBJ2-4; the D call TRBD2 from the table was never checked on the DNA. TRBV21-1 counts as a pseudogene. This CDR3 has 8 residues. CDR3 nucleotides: TGTGCCAGGCCTTCGAGGGACTTC. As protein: CARPSRDF.

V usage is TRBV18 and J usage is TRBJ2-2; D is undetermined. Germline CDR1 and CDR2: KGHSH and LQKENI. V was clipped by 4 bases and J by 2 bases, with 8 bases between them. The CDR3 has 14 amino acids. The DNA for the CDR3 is TGTGCCAGCTCACTCAGGATCAACACCGGGGAGCTGTTTTTT. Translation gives CASSLRINTGELFF. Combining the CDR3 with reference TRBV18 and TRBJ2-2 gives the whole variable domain NAGVMQNPRHLVRRRGQEARLRCSPMKGHSHVYWYRQLPEEGLKFMVYLQKENIIDESGMPKERFSAEFPKEGPSILRIQQVVRGDSAAYFCASSLRINTGELFFGEGSRLTVL.